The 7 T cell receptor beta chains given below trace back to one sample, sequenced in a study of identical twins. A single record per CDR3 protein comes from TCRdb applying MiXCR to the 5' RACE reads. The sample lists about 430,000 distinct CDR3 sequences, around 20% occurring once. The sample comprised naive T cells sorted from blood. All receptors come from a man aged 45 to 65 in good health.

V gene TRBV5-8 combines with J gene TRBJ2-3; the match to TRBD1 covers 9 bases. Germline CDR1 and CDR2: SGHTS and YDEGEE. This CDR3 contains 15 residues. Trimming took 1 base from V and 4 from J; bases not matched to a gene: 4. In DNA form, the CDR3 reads TGTGCCAGCAGCTTGATGGGACAGGGAGCAGATACGCAGTATTTT. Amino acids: CASSLMGQGADTQYF. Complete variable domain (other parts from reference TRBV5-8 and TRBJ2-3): EAGVTQSPTHLIKTRGQQATLRCSPISGHTSVYWYQQALGLGLQFLLWYDEGEERNRGNFPPRFSGRQFPNYSSELNVNALELEDSALYLCASSLMGQGADTQYFGPGTRLTVL.

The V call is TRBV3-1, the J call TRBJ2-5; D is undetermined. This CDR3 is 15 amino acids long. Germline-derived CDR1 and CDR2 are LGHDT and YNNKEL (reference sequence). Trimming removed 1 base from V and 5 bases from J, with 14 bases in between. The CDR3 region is CASSQALDPQETQYF. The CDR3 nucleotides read TGTGCCAGCAGCCAAGCGCTAGATCCCCAGGAGACCCAGTACTTC.

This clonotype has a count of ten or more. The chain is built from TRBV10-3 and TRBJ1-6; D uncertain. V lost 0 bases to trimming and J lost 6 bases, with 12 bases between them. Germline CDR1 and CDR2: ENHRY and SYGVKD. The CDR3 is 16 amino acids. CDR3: CAISESTEQINSPLHF. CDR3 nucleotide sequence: TGTGCCATCAGTGAGTCGACTGAACAGATTAATTCACCCCTCCACTTT.

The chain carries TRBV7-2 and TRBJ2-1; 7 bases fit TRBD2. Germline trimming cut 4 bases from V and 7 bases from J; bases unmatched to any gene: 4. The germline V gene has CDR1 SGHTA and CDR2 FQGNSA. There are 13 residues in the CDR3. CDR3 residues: CASSSFGGNEQFF. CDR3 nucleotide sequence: TGTGCCAGCAGCTCCTTCGGGGGGAATGAGCAGTTCTTC.

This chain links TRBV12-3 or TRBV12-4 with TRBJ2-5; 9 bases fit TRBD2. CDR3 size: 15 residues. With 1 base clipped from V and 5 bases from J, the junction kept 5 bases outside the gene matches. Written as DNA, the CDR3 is TGTGCCAGCAGTTTAGGTAGCGGGGGAGGTGAGACCCAGTACTTC. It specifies CASSLGSGGGETQYF.

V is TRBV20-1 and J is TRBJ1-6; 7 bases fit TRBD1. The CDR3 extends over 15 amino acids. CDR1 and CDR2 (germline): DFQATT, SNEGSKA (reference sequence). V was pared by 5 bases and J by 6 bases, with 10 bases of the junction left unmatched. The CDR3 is CSALGQQELNSPLHF. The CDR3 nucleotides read TGCAGTGCTTTGGGACAGCAAGAGCTTAATTCACCCCTCCACTTT.

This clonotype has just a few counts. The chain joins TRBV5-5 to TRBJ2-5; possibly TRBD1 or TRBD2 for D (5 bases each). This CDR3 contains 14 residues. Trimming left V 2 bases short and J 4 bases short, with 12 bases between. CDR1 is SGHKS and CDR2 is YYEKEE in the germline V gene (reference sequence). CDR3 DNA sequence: TGTGCCAGCAGCTTCCCGGGGCGTCCAGAGACCCAGTACTTC. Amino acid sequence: CASSFPGRPETQYF.